Following are 8 T cell receptor beta chains from one sample sequenced in a study of CD8 T cells in Susac syndrome. When the RNA was reverse transcribed, random hexamers were used with an input of about 0.5 to 1 ug. One entry per CDR3 protein results from TCRdb running MiXCR on the immunoSEQ multiplex PCR reads. The sample has approximately 110,000 distinct CDR3 sequences; 90% to 95% are singletons. Sequencing input: CD4+ T cells from PBMCs. The receptors originated from a human donor in good health.

The V gene is TRBV18, the J gene TRBJ2-2, with a weak D call TRBD1 (5 bases). The CDR3 consists of 17 residues. Trimming stripped 0 bases from V and 6 bases from J, with 17 bases between. Germline CDR1 KGHSH, CDR2 LQKENI. DNA for the CDR3: TGTGCCAGCTCACCACCGCTAGGGGCCCTAAGGCCCGGGGAGCTGTTTTTT. Encoded protein: CASSPPLGALRPGELFF.

This rearrangement joins TRBV30 to TRBJ2-1, with D unresolved. V lost 6 bases to trimming and J lost 10 bases, with 19 bases between them. The CDR3 is made up of 13 amino acids. CDR1 and CDR2 (germline): GTSNPN, SVGIG (reference sequence). CDR3 region: CACKPGGPEEQFF. The CDR3 bases are TGTGCCTGTAAACCGGGCGGCCCAGAGGAGCAGTTCTTC.

The chain links TRBV20-1 to TRBJ1-1; TRBD1 aligns across 7 bases. Per the germline V gene, CDR1 is DFQATT and CDR2 is SNEGSKA (reference sequence). Trimming removed 3 bases from V and 1 base from J; junction bases left unmatched: 5. The CDR3 is made up of 14 amino acids. CDR3 amino acids: CSASQDRRNTEAFF. The CDR3 DNA reads as TGCAGTGCTAGTCAGGACAGGCGGAACACTGAAGCTTTCTTT.

The table lists this clonotype with a count of one. J is TRBJ2-1 and V is TRBV12-3 or TRBV12-4, with D unclear. V shed 5 bases and J shed 9 bases, with 17 bases lying between them. The CDR3 is made up of 14 amino acids. The CDR3 coding sequence is TGTGCCAGCAGTCTCGGTCAATTACGAAGTGAGCAGTTCTTC. This translates into CASSLGQLRSEQFF.

For the CDR3, the DNA is TGTGCCAGCAGCCCTCAGGGGATTGGGACTAGCGTTGACAAAAACATTCAGTACTTC. As protein: CASSPQGIGTSVDKNIQYF. The V and J genes are TRBV3-1 and TRBJ2-4; 10 bases agree with TRBD2. The length of the CDR3 is 19 residues. CDR1 is LGHDT and CDR2 is YNNKEL in the germline V gene (reference sequence). V lost 4 bases, J lost 3 bases, and 15 bases stayed unmatched. The full variable domain, completed using reference TRBV3-1 and TRBJ2-4, is DTAVSQTPKYLVTQMGNDKSIKCEQNLGHDTMYWYKQDSKKFLKIMFSYNNKELIINETVPNRFSPKSPDKAHLNLHINSLELGDSAVYFCASSPQGIGTSVDKNIQYFGAGTRLSVL.

The J gene is TRBJ1-3, the V gene TRBV29-1; D may be TRBD1 (5 bases). The V end was cut by 6 bases, the J end by 3 bases, with 15 bases between. This CDR3 contains 14 residues. The germline CDR1 and CDR2 sequences are SQVTM and ANQGSEA. CDR3 in DNA: TGCAGCGTCCGACGAGGGGCGAATGGAAACACCATATATTTT. Translation: CSVRRGANGNTIYF.

This clonotype came up once. DNA of the CDR3: TGTGCCACCAGCAGTCAAATGGGACTAGCGGGAGGCAATGAGCAGTTCTTC. Translation: CATSSQMGLAGGNEQFF. The rearrangement uses TRBV15 and TRBJ2-1, with 15 bases fitting TRBD2. Germline lookup yields CDR1 LNHNV and CDR2 YYDKDF (reference sequence). J was trimmed by 6 bases and V by 3 bases; bases with no gene match: 6. The CDR3 length is 17 residues.

The chain carries TRBV28 and TRBJ1-2; 9 bases map to TRBD1. CDR3 length: 16 residues. After removal of 2 bases from V and 1 base from J, the junction contained 5 bases not matched to a gene. Germline V gene data show CDR1 as MDHEN and CDR2 as SYDVKM. CDR3: CASSLPGQGVNYGYTF. In DNA form, the CDR3 reads TGTGCCAGCAGTTTACCGGGACAGGGAGTTAACTATGGCTACACCTTC.